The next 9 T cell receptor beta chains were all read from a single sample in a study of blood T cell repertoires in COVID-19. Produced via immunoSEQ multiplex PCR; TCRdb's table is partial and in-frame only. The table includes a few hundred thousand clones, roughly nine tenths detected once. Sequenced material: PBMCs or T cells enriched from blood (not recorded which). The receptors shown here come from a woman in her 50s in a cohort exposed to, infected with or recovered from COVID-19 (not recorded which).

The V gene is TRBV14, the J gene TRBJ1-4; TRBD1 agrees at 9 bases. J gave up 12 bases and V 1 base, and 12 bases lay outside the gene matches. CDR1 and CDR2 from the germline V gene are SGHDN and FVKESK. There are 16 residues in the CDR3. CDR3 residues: CASSQGPGQGTAELFF. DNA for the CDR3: TGTGCCAGCAGCCAAGGCCCGGGACAGGGAACAGCGGAACTGTTTTTT.

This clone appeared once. The CDR3: CASSPETGNAHTEAFF. For the CDR3, the DNA is TGTGCCAGCAGCCCAGAGACAGGGAATGCGCACACTGAAGCTTTCTTT. The V and J genes are TRBV5-5 and TRBJ1-1; 7 bases are a match to TRBD1. The germline gives CDR1 SGHKS, CDR2 YYEKEE (reference sequence). V trimming: 4 bases; J trimming: 3 bases; junction bases outside the gene matches: 12. The CDR3 consists of 16 residues.

In nucleotides, the CDR3 is TGTGCCAGCAGGCGGACAGGGGGCTCGGTAGATACGCAGTATTTT. Encoded protein: CASRRTGGSVDTQYF. This chain uses TRBV28 with TRBJ2-3, with 11 positions matching TRBD1. The CDR3 extends over 15 amino acids. Germline trimming cut 6 bases from V and 5 bases from J; bases unmatched to any gene: 7. The V gene's germline CDR1 is MDHEN and CDR2 SYDVKM. The variable domain in full, completed from reference TRBV28 and TRBJ2-3, reads DVKVTQSSRYLVKRTGEKVFLECVQDMDHENMFWYRQDPGLGLRLIYFSYDVKMKEKGDIPEGYSVSREKKERFSLILESASTNQTSMYLCASRRTGGSVDTQYFGPGTRLTVL.

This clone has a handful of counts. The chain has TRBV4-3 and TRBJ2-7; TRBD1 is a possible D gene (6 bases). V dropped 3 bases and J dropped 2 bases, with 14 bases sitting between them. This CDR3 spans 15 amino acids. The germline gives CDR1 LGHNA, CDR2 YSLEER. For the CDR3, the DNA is TGCGCCAGCAGCCACGAGGGACACCCTCCCTACGAGCAGTACTTC. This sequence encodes CASSHEGHPPYEQYF.

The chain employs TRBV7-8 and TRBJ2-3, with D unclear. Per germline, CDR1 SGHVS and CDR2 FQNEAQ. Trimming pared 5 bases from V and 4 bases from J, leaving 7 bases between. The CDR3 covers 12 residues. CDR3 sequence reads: CASSPRADTQYF. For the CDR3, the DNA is TGTGCCAGCAGCCCCCGGGCAGATACGCAGTATTTT.

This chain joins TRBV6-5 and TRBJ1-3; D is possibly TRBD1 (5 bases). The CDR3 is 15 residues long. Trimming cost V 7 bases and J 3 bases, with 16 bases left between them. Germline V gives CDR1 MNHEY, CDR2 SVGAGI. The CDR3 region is CASTLAGPLGNTIYF. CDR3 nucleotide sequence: TGTGCCAGCACCCTGGCAGGGCCACTTGGAAACACCATATATTTT.

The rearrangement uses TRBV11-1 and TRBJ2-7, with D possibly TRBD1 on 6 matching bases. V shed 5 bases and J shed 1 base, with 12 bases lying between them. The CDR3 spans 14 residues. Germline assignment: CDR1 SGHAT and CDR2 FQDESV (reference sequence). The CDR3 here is CASSLKGGSYEQYF. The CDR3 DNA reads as TGTGCCAGCAGCCTTAAAGGGGGTTCCTACGAGCAGTACTTC. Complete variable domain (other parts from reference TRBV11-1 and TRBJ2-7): EAEVAQSPRYKITEKSQAVAFWCDPISGHATLYWYRQILGQGPELLVQFQDESVVDDSQLPKDRFSAERLKGVDSTLKIQPAELGDSAMYLCASSLKGGSYEQYFGPGTRLTVT.

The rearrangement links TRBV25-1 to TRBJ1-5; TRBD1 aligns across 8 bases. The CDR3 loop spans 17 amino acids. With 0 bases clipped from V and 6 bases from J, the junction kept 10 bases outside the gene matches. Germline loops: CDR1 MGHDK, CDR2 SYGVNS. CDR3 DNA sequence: TGTGCCAGCAGTGAATATAGACAGGGGACGGGATGTCAGCCCCAGCATTTT. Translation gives CASSEYRQGTGCQPQHF.

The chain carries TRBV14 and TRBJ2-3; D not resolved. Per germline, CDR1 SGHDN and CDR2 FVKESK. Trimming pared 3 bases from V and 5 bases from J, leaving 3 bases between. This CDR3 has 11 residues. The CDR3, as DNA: TGTGCCAGCAGCCACAGAGATACGCAGTATTTT. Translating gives CASSHRDTQYF.